These T cell receptor beta chains were read from a single sample in a study of blood T cell repertoires in COVID-19. Only in-frame clones appear in the TCRdb table, and some are missing; sequencing was by immunoSEQ multiplex PCR. Counted here are some 100,000 clones, approximately 83% occurring once; the ten biggest clones make up roughly 2.5%. Sequenced: PBMCs or T cells enriched from blood (not recorded which). The receptors were gathered from a woman aged 50 to 60 who had recovered from COVID-19. CDR3s include the opening cysteine and the closing phenylalanine or tryptophan. Each record gives: J gene, D gene, V gene, clone size, CDR3 protein, CDR3 DNA. The D gene is left open where the match is weak. Clone size is given for some rows only: seen once, a few or many times, or a class if the clone is expanded.

TRBJ1-5 | . | TRBV19 | . | CASSIRVGSANQPQHF | TGTGCCAGTAGTATAAGGGTCGGGAGCGCTAATCAGCCCCAGCATTTT
TRBJ2-4 | . | TRBV2 | . | CASSMSLAAKNIQYF | TGTGCCAGCAGCATGTCTCTTGCGGCCAAAAACATTCAGTACTTC
TRBJ2-7 | TRBD2 | TRBV9 | . | CASSPRTSGGVYEQYF | TGTGCCAGCAGCCCGCGGACTAGCGGAGGGGTCTACGAGCAGTACTTC
TRBJ2-7 | TRBD2 | TRBV7-9 | once | CASGGGTRSYEQYF | TGTGCCTCGGGCGGGGGGACCCGCTCATACGAGCAGTACTTC
TRBJ2-7 | TRBD1 | TRBV2 | once | CASGDLTGAALEQYF | TGTGCCAGTGGGGATCTGACAGGGGCTGCTCTCGAGCAGTACTTC
TRBJ2-3 | TRBD2 | TRBV27 | . | CASSVASGGRGDTQYF | TGTGCCAGCAGTGTCGCTAGCGGGGGGCGGGGAGATACGCAGTATTTT
TRBJ1-3 | . | TRBV12-3/TRBV12-4 | . | CASSLIFGNTIYF | TGTGCCAGCTCACTAATATTTGGAAACACCATATATTTT
TRBJ1-2 | TRBD1 | TRBV14 | few | CASSERRQGSANYGYTF | TGTGCCAGCAGCGAAAGGAGACAGGGCTCAGCTAACTATGGCTACACCTTC
TRBJ1-1 | . | TRBV27 | few | CASSLEWRSNTEAFF | TGTGCCAGCAGTTTAGAGTGGAGGAGCAACACTGAAGCTTTCTTT
TRBJ2-3 | TRBD2 | TRBV5-1 | once | CASSPLAGWSTDTQYF | TGCGCCAGCAGCCCTCTAGCGGGGTGGAGCACAGATACGCAGTATTTT